Below, 3 T cell receptor beta chains from the same sample are listed, as sequenced in a study of T-cell memory formation after mild COVID-19 (TCRdb year 2021). The receptor library was made with 5' RACE. Sequencing instrument: Illumina NovaSeq 6000. TCRdb trimmed public reads at Q25 via fastp, called clones via MiXCR and kept in-frame beta chains. One record per CDR3 amino acid sequence lists the most common genes and DNA. The sample has fewer than 650,000 distinct CDR3 sequences on record, less than 25% of them singletons. Jointly, the top ten make up under 8.5% of the sample. Material for sequencing was PBMCs or a T cell subset sorted from them (not recorded which). The receptors shown here come from an adult woman who had mild COVID-19 (a few samples of this study predate the infection). The sample titles of this study are shuffled in the database, so cell type and time point are left out; the donor was told from shared clones.

At least ten counts were recorded for this clonotype. The rearrangement uses TRBV5-1 and TRBJ2-3; D is unclear. With 5 bases removed from V and 1 base from J, the gap between germline ends came to 8 bases. The CDR3 spans 13 residues. CDR1 and CDR2 from the germline V gene are SGHRS and YFSETQ. The CDR3 region is CASRYAGTDTQYF. The CDR3 coding sequence is TGCGCCAGCAGATACGCCGGCACAGATACGCAGTATTTT.

The chain is built from TRBV7-8 and TRBJ2-7, with 8 bases aligning to TRBD2. CDR3 length: 16 residues. V shed 7 bases, J shed 2 bases, and the junction held 13 bases outside the gene matches. In germline, CDR1 is SGHVS, CDR2 FQNEAQ. DNA for the CDR3: TGTGCCAGCACCCACGGGAGGGGCAGGTTACCCTACGAGCAGTACTTC. It codes for CASTHGRGRLPYEQYF.

The genes are TRBV6-5 and TRBJ1-1; TRBD1 matches at 7 bases. Trimming removed 5 bases from V and 2 bases from J; junction bases left unmatched: 8. Germline V gene lookup returns CDR1 MNHEY and CDR2 SVGAGI. CDR3 length: 15 amino acids. The CDR3 reads CASSPGTEPNTEAFF. CDR3 in DNA: TGTGCCAGCAGTCCCGGGACAGAGCCTAACACTGAAGCTTTCTTT.